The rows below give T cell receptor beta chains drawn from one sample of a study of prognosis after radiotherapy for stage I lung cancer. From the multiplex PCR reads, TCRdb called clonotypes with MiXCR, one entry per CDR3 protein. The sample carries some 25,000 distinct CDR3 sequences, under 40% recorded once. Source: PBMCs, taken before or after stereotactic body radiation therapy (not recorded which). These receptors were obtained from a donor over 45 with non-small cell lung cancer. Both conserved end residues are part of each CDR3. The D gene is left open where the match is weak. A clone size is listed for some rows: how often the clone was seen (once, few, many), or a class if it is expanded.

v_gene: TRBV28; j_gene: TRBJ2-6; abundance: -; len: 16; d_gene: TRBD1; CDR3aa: CASHGTGNSGANVLTF; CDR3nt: TGTGCCAGCCACGGGACAGGTAACTCTGGGGCCAACGTCCTGACTTTC
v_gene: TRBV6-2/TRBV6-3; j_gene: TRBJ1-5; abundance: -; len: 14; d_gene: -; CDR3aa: CASTSLQGYQPQHF; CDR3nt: TGTGCCAGCACCTCTTTACAGGGCTATCAGCCCCAGCATTTT
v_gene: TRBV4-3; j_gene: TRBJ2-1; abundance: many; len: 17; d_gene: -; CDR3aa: CASSQERGLAVKNEQFF; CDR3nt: TGCGCCAGCAGCCAAGAGCGGGGACTGGCGGTAAAGAATGAGCAGTTCTTC
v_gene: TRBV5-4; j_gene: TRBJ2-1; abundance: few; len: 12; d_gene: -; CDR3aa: CASSLERDEQFF; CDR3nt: TGTGCCAGCAGCCTGGAAAGGGATGAGCAGTTCTTC
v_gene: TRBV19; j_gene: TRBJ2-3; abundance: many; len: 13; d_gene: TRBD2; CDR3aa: CASKSGSGDTQYF; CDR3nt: TGTGCCAGTAAGAGCGGGAGTGGAGATACGCAGTATTTT
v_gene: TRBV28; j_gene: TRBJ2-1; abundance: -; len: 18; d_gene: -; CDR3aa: CASTGTLLPLSSYNEQFF; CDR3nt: TGTGCCAGCACGGGGACCCTCTTACCCCTTAGCTCCTACAATGAGCAGTTCTTC
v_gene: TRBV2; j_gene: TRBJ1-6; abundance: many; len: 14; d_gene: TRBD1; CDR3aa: CASSGDRGDSPLHF; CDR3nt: TGTGCCAGCAGTGGGGACAGGGGCGATTCACCCCTCCACTTT
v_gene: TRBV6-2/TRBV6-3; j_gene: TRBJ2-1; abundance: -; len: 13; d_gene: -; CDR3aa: CASMFISYNEQFF; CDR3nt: TGTGCCAGCATGTTTATCTCCTACAATGAGCAGTTCTTC
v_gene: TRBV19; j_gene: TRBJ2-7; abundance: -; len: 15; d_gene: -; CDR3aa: CASSISGDVSYEQYF; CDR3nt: TGTGCCAGCAGTATATCGGGGGATGTCTCCTACGAGCAGTACTTC
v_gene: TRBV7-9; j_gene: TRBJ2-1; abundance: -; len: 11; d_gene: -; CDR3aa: CASSQTHEQFF; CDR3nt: TGTGCCAGCAGCCAGACCCATGAGCAGTTCTTC
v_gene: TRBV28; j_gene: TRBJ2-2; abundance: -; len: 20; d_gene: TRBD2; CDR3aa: CASSSPVLAGAGPNTWELFF; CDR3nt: TGTGCCAGCAGTTCCCCCGTGCTAGCGGGGGCGGGTCCGAACACTTGGGAGCTGTTTTTT
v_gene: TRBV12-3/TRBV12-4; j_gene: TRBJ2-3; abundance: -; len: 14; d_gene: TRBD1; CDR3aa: CASKSTGGSDTQYF; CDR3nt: TGTGCCAGCAAATCCACAGGGGGGTCAGATACGCAGTATTTT
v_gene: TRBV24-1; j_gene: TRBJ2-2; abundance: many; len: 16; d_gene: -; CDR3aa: CATSATPPKNTGELFF; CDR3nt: TGTGCCACCAGTGCGACCCCTCCCAAGAACACCGGGGAGCTGTTTTTT
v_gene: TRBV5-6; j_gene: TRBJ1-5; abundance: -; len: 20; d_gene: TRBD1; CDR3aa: CASSLASGRGPEGSNQPQHF; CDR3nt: TGTGCCAGCAGCTTGGCTTCAGGCAGGGGGCCGGAGGGTAGCAATCAGCCCCAGCATTTT
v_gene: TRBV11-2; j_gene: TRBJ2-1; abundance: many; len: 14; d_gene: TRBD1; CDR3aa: CASSPWTGGIEQFF; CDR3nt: TGTGCCAGCAGCCCCTGGACAGGGGGCATTGAGCAGTTCTTC
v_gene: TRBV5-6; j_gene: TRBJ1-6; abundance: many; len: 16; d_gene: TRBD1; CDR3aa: CASSFKHGTENSPLHF; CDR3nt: TGTGCCAGCAGCTTCAAACATGGGACAGAGAATTCACCCCTCCACTTT
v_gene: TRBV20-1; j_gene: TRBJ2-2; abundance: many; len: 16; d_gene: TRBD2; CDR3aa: CSAFAPREGHTGELFF; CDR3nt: TGCAGTGCCTTCGCACCGCGGGAGGGCCACACCGGGGAGCTGTTTTTT
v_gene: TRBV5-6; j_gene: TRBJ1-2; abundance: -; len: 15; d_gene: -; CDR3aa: CASSLGGTRDYGYTF; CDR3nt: TGTGCCAGCAGCTTGGGAGGAACACGGGACTATGGCTACACCTTC
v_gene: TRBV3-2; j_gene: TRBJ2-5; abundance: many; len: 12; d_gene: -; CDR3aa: CADRPFKETQYF; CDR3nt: TGTGCCGATCGCCCTTTTAAAGAGACCCAGTACTTC
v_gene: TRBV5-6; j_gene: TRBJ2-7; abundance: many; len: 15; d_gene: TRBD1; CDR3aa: CASSSAGQGYYEQYF; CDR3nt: TGTGCCAGCAGCTCCGCGGGACAGGGGTACTACGAGCAGTACTTC
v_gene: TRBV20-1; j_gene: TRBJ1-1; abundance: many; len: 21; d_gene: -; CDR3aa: CSASQGLGFDFATYLNTEAFF; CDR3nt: TGCAGTGCTAGTCAGGGCCTCGGGTTCGATTTTGCCACATACTTAAACACTGAAGCTTTCTTT
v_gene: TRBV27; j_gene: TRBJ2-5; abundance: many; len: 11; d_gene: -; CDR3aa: CASSLRGTQYF; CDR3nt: TGTGCCAGCAGTCTGCGTGGGACCCAGTACTTC
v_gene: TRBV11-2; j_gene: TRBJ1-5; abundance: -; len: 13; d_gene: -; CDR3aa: CASSLVVNQPQHF; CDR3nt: TGTGCCAGCAGCTTAGTAGTTAATCAGCCCCAGCATTTT
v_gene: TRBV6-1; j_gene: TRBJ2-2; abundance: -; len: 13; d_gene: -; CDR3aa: CASSRDMTGELFF; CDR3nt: TGTGCCAGCAGCAGGGATATGACCGGGGAGCTGTTTTTT
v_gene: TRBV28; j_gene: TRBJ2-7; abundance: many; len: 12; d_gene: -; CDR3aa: CASSLSHYEQYF; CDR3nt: TGTGCCAGCAGTTTATCCCACTACGAGCAGTACTTC
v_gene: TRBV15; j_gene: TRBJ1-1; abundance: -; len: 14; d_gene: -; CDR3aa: CATFEWGGGTEAFF; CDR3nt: TGTGCCACCTTTGAATGGGGAGGTGGCACTGAAGCTTTCTTT
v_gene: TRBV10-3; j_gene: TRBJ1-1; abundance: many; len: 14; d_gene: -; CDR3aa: CAIRGDPGGTEAFF; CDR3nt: TGTGCCATCAGAGGGGACCCGGGAGGCACTGAAGCTTTCTTT
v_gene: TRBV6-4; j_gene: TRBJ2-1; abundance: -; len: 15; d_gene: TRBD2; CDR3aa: CASSAGSGGYNEQFF; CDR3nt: TGTGCCAGCAGCGCGGGTAGCGGGGGGTACAATGAGCAGTTCTTC
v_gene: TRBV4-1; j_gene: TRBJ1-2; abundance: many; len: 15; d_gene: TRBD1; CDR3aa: CASSPPGGTDYGYTF; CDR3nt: TGCGCCAGCAGCCCCCCGGGCGGGACAGACTATGGCTACACCTTC
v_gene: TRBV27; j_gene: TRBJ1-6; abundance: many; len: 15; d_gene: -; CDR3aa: CASSLDPDAGSPLHF; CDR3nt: TGTGCCAGCAGTCTGGATCCGGACGCAGGGTCACCCCTCCACTTT
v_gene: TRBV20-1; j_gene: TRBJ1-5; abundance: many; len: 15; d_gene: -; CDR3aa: CSARSGHDSYQPQHF; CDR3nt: TGCAGTGCTAGATCGGGTCATGACAGTTATCAGCCCCAGCATTTT
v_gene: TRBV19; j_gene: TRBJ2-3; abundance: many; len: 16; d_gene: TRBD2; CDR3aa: CASSIGLAGSGDTQYF; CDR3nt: TGTGCCAGTAGTATAGGGCTAGCGGGTTCTGGGGATACGCAGTATTTT
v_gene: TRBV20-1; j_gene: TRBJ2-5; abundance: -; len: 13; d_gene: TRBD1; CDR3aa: CSARDRGLETQYF; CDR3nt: TGCAGTGCCCGAGACAGGGGGCTTGAGACCCAGTACTTC
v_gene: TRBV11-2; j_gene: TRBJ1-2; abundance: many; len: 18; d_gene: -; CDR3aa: CASSPPSGQGHINYGYTF; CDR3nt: TGTGCCAGCAGCCCGCCGTCGGGGCAGGGACACATTAACTATGGCTACACCTTC
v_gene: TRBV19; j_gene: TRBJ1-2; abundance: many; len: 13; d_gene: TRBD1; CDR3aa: CASSIDRVYGYTF; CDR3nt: TGTGCCAGTAGTATCGACAGGGTCTATGGCTACACCTTC
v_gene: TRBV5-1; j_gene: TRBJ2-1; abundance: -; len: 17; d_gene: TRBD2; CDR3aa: CASSLGQTSGGWHEQFF; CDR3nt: TGCGCCAGCAGCTTGGGGCAGACTAGCGGGGGTTGGCATGAGCAGTTCTTC
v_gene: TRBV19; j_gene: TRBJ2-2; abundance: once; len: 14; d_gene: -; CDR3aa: CASSPPLDVGELFF; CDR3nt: TGTGCCAGTAGTCCTCCATTGGACGTGGGGGAGCTGTTTTTT
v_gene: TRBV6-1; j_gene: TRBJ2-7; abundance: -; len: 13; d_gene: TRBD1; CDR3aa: CASSWDSFYEQYF; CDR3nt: TGTGCCAGCAGCTGGGACAGCTTTTACGAGCAGTACTTC
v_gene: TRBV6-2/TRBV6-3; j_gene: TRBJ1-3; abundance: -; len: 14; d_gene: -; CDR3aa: CASRTLFSGNTIYF; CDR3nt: TGTGCCAGCAGAACTCTATTCTCTGGAAACACCATATATTTT
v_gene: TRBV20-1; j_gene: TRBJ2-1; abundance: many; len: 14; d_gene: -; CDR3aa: CSAREPGSRNEQFF; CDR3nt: TGCAGTGCTAGAGAGCCGGGATCGAGGAATGAGCAGTTCTTC
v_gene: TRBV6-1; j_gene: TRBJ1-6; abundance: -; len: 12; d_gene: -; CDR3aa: CASRKYNSPIHF; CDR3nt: TGTGCCAGCAGAAAGTATAATTCACCCATCCACTTT
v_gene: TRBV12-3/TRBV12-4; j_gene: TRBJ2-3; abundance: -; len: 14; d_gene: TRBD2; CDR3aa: CAITPGLAGDTQYF; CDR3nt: TGTGCCATCACGCCAGGACTAGCGGGAGATACGCAGTATTTT
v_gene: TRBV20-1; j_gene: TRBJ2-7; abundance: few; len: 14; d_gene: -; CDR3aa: CSASAPGPPYEQYF; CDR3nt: TGCAGTGCTAGTGCCCCGGGCCCACCCTACGAGCAGTACTTC
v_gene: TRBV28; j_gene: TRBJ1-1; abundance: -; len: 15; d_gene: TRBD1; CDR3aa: CASSLPGQGLPEAFF; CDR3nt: TGTGCCAGCAGTCTACCGGGACAGGGTTTACCTGAAGCTTTCTTT
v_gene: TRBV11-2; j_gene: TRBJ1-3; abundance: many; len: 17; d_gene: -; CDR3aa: CASSPPTMRSWGNTIYF; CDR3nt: TGTGCCAGCAGCCCACCTACGATGCGTTCATGGGGAAACACCATATATTTT
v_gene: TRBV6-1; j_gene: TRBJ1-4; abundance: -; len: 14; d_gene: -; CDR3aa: CASSVGRDNEKLFF; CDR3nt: TGTGCCAGCAGTGTAGGCAGGGATAATGAAAAACTGTTTTTT
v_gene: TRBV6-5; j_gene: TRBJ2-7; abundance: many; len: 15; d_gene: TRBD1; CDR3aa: CASSYKGTDSYEQYF; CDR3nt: TGTGCCAGCAGTTACAAGGGGACAGACTCCTACGAGCAGTACTTC
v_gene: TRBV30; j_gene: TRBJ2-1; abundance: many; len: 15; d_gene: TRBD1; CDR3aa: CAWSPGTGAYNEQFF; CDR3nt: TGTGCCTGGAGTCCGGGGACAGGGGCCTACAATGAGCAGTTCTTC
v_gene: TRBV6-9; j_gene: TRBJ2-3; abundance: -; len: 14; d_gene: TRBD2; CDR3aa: CASSWSGGNQPQYF; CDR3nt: TGTGCCAGCAGTTGGTCGGGAGGCAATCAGCCCCAGTATTTT
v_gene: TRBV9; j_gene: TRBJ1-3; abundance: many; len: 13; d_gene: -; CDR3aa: CASSRNSGNTIYF; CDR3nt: TGTGCCAGCAGCCGGAACTCTGGAAACACCATATATTTT
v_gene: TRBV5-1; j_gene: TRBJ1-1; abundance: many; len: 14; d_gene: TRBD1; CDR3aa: CASRRDSGVPEAFF; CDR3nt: TGCGCCAGCAGGAGGGACAGTGGAGTTCCTGAAGCTTTCTTT
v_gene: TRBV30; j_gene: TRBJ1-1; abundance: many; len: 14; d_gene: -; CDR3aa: CAWNNGLTGTEAFF; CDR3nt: TGTGCCTGGAATAACGGGTTGACGGGCACTGAAGCTTTCTTT
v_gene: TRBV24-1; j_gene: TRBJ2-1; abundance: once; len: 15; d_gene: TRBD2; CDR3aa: CATSDLLAGDNEQFF; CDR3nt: TGTGCCACCAGTGATTTATTAGCGGGAGACAATGAGCAGTTCTTC
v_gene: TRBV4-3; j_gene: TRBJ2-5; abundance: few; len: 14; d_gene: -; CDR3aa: CASSQESYQETQYF; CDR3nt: TGCGCCAGCAGCCAAGAGTCGTACCAAGAGACCCAGTACTTC
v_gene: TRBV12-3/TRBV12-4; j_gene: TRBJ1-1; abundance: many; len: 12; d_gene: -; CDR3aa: CASSSNRFRAFF; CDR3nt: TGTGCCAGCAGTTCTAACAGGTTTAGGGCTTTCTTT
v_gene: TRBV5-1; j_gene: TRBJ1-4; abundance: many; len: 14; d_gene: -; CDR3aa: CASSLAATNEKLFF; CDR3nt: TGCGCCAGCAGCTTGGCAGCAACTAATGAAAAACTGTTTTTT
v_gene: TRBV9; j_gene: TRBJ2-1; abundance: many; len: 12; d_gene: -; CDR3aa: CASSVEKGEQFF; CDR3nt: TGTGCCAGCAGCGTAGAGAAGGGTGAGCAGTTCTTC
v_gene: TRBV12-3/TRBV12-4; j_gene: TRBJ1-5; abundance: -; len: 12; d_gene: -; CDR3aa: CASSLALQNQHF; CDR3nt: TGTGCCAGCAGTTTAGCGTTACAGAATCAGCATTTT
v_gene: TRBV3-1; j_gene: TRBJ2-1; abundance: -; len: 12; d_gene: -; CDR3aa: CASSQVSDEQFF; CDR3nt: TGTGCCAGCAGCCAGGTGAGCGATGAGCAGTTCTTC
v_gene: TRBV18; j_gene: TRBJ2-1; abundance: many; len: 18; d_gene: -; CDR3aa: CASSPLGGSPSELNEQFF; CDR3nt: TGTGCCAGCTCACCACTAGGCGGATCGCCTAGCGAGCTGAATGAGCAGTTCTTC